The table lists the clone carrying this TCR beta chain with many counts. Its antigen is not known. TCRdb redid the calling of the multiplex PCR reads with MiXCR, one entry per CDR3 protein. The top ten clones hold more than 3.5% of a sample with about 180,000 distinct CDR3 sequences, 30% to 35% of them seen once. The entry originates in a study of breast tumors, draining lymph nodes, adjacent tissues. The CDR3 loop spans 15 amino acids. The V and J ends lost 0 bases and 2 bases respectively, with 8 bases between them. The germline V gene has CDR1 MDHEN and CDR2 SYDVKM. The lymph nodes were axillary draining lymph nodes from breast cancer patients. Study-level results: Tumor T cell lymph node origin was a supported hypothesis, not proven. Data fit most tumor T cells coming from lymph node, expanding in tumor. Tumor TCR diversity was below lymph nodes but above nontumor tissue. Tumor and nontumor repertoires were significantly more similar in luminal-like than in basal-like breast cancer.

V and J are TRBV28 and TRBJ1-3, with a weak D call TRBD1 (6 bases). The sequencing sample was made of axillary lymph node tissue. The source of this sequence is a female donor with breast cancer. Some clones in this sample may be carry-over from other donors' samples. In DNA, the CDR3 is TGTGCCAGCAGTTTATGGGGGGCTGCTGGAAACACCATATATTTT. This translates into CASSLWGAAGNTIYF.